One TCR beta chain is described in this entry. The target antigen is unknown. The sample originates from a study of follicular helper T cells after annual influenza vaccination. Study observations and caveats: Successive annual vaccinations recalled a recurrent oligoclonal ICOS+CD38+ cTfh response with influenza-specific clonotypes.

The table came from immunoSEQ multiplex PCR; TCRdb's copy has only in-frame clones and leaves some out. The repertoire holds 11,000 to 15,000 clones, with about 83% as singletons. Germline CDR1 reads MDHEN; CDR2 reads SYDVKM. The CDR3 extends over 15 amino acids. V lost 6 bases, J lost 0 bases, and 12 bases lay in between. Time point reported: 2015-2016 season, pre-vaccination. Sorted blood CD4 subsets were sequenced before and after adults received seasonal inactivated influenza vaccine. No donor had influenza vaccine in the prior 6 months; all lived in the community. Each time point used 40 to 100 mL of blood.

V is TRBV28 and J is TRBJ2-4; D may be TRBD2 (7 bases). The source material was CXCR5- memory CD4+ T cells sorted from blood, sampled on the day of influenza vaccination. The receptor's source is an adult who received the influenza vaccine. The CDR3 region is CASRGAGVAKNIQYF. In DNA, the CDR3 is TGTGCCAGCAGGGGGGCGGGGGTAGCCAAAAACATTCAGTACTTC. The full variable domain, with the rest looked up from reference TRBV28 and TRBJ2-4, is DVKVTQSSRYLVKRTGEKVFLECVQDMDHENMFWYRQDPGLGLRLIYFSYDVKMKEKGDIPEGYSVSREKKERFSLILESASTNQTSMYLCASRGAGVAKNIQYFGAGTRLSVL.